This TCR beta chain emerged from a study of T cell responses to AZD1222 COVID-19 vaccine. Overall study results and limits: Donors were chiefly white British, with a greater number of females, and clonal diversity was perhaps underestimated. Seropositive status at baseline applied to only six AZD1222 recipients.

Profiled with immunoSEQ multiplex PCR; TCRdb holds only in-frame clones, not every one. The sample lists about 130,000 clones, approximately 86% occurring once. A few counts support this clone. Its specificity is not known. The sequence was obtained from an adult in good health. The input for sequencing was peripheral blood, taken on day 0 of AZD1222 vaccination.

CDR3: CASSPGGEQYF. The CDR3 DNA reads as TGTGCCAGCAGTCCAGGGGGGGAGCAGTACTTC. This rearrangement joins TRBV2 to TRBJ2-7; D might be TRBD1 (7 bases). From germline, CDR1 is SNHLY and CDR2 FYNNEI. Trimming left V 5 bases short and J 7 bases short, with 9 bases between. The CDR3 is 11 amino acids.